These 3 T cell receptor beta chains were sequenced from one sample in a study of blood T cell repertoires in COVID-19. Here immunoSEQ multiplex PCR was the method, and the copy in TCRdb shows in-frame clones only, minus some. The table has 250,000 to 350,000 clones, roughly 90% seen once. The sequenced sample consisted of PBMCs or T cells enriched from blood (not recorded which). The receptors shown here come from a woman in her 30s who had recovered from COVID-19.

V usage is TRBV6-2 or TRBV6-3 and J usage is TRBJ2-3; TRBD2 matches 7 bases. The germline gives CDR1 MNHEY, CDR2 SVGEGT. V shed 5 bases, J shed 5 bases, and the junction held 16 bases outside the gene matches. CDR3 length equals 17 residues. CDR3 nucleotide sequence: TGTGCCAGCAGTGCCCCCTCAGGCGGTCCGGGGGGAGATACGCAGTATTTT. Amino acid sequence: CASSAPSGGPGGDTQYF.

The genes are TRBV7-2 and TRBJ2-7, with TRBD1 as a possible D gene (5 bases). Germline CDR1 and CDR2: SGHTA and FQGNSA. The CDR3 has 14 amino acids. Trimming removed 5 bases at V and 6 bases at J, with 17 bases between. The CDR3 DNA follows: TGTGCCAGCAGCAGCAGGGTCCAATGGGGCGAGCAGTACTTC. It yields the protein CASSSRVQWGEQYF.

V usage is TRBV6-5 and J usage is TRBJ1-4; D might be TRBD1 (6 bases). The V gene's germline CDR1 is MNHEY and CDR2 SVGAGI. This CDR3 comprises 15 residues. V lost 2 bases and J lost 4, with 11 bases in between. The CDR3 region has the DNA TGTGCCAGCAGTTACCGAGGGGGTAATAATGAAAAACTGTTTTTT. Translating it yields CASSYRGGNNEKLFF.